The present TCR beta chain was sequenced within a study of blood T cell repertoires in COVID-19. In the study overall: Sample material is recorded as cDNA or gDNA derived from T cells, B-cell-depleted T cells, or PBMCs.

Grouping used clinical history reported by participants in a survey and questionnaire. Before they entered the study, exposed participants had met a COVID-19 case within 2 weeks. The CDR3 loop spans 16 amino acids. Losses at the gene ends were 2 bases for V and 1 base for J; bases not matched to a gene: 4. CDR1 is MNHEY and CDR2 is SMNVEV in the germline V gene (reference sequence). Per the original data handling: How many nucleated cells were present was estimated from reference gene primer amplification. The method was immunoSEQ multiplex PCR; TCRdb's version includes in-frame clones alone and lacks a portion of them. V and J calls and clone size are those listed in that table; D and trimming were worked out from the DNA. The sample consists of about 270,000 clones, 75% to 95% of them appearing once.

The chain employs TRBV27 and TRBJ2-2, with 7 bases lining up with TRBD2. The clonotype originates from a middle-aged man who had been exposed to COVID-19. The source material was PBMCs or T cells enriched from blood (not recorded which). In DNA form, the CDR3 reads TGTGCCAGCAGTTTAGTTAAGCGGGGGAACACCGGGGAGCTGTTTTTT. Translated, it gives CASSLVKRGNTGELFF.